This T cell receptor (beta chain) was identified in a study of tumor-infiltrating lymphocytes in primary liver carcinoma. Points from the study as a whole: Tumors had a top-250-clone fraction that was significantly higher than blood (p = 0.039).

Concerning this clonotype itself: Its target is unknown. This is likely a read error, given that the CDR3 carries no conserved phenylalanine or tryptophan at its end.

Germline CDR1 reads SGHAT; CDR2 reads FQDESV (reference sequence). This CDR3 spans 14 amino acids. Unsorted whole blood yielded blood RNA, and germline DNA was extracted as well. Around 4 milliliters of peripheral blood were drawn presurgically. TCR beta cDNA was made from approximately 500 ng total RNA with a constant-region primer. Each TCR beta library was derived from three nested multiplex PCR rounds that employed slightly modified ARM-PCR. Each of the first two PCR rounds ran approximately 9 cycles with TRBV1-TRBV30 forward and C-beta reverse primers. TCRdb re-derived calls from the multiplex PCR reads in MiXCR, one entry per CDR3 protein. The sample has about 330,000 distinct CDR3 sequences; about 65% are singletons.

The TCR originated in a man aged 40-55 years with primary liver carcinoma and hepatitis B virus infection. The sequenced material came from peripheral blood. The chain employs TRBV11-1 and TRBJ1-1; 7 nucleotides agree with TRBD1. The CDR3 reads CASRLTGKDTEAFS. The CDR3 nucleotides are TGCGCCAGCAGGCTGACAGGGAAGGACACTGAAGCTTTCTCT.